These 2 T cell receptor beta chains were all obtained from the same sample, sequenced in a study of blood T cells in healthy people across ages. The authors ran a second PCR of about 6 to 11 cycles using a sample-barcoded 5' primer and a J-beta primer mix. TCRdb re-analysed the 5' RACE reads in MiXCR, keeping a single row per CDR3 protein. The table records 550,000 to 700,000 distinct CDR3 sequences, roughly 28% of them present only once. What was sequenced was blood. The receptors were sampled from a woman aged 65 to 85 in good health.

Only a few counts were recorded for this clonotype. The rearrangement joins TRBV20-1 to TRBJ2-5, with D tentatively TRBD1 or TRBD2 (6 bases each). This CDR3 is built from 14 residues. The V end lost 0 bases, the J end lost 4 bases, and 12 bases lay between the germline ends. Germline V lookup: CDR1 DFQATT, CDR2 SNEGSKA (reference sequence). CDR3 amino acids: CSARDLGGRETQYF. CDR3 bases: TGCAGTGCTAGAGATCTCGGGGGCAGAGAGACCCAGTACTTC.

The DNA for the CDR3 is TGCGCCAGCAGCTTATCAGGGCCCGGGCACAATGAGCAGTTCTTC. Translation gives CASSLSGPGHNEQFF. The rearrangement uses TRBV5-1 and TRBJ2-1, with a tentative D call TRBD1 (5 bases). Looked up from germline, CDR1 is SGHRS and CDR2 is YFSETQ. Trimming took 2 bases from V and 5 from J, leaving 14 bases between them. This CDR3 is built from 15 residues. Full variable domain (outside the CDR3, taken from reference TRBV5-1 and TRBJ2-1): KAGVTQTPRYLIKTRGQQVTLSCSPISGHRSVSWYQQTPGQGLQFLFEYFSETQRNKGNFPGRFSGRQFSNSRSEMNVSTLELGDSALYLCASSLSGPGHNEQFFGPGTRLTVL.